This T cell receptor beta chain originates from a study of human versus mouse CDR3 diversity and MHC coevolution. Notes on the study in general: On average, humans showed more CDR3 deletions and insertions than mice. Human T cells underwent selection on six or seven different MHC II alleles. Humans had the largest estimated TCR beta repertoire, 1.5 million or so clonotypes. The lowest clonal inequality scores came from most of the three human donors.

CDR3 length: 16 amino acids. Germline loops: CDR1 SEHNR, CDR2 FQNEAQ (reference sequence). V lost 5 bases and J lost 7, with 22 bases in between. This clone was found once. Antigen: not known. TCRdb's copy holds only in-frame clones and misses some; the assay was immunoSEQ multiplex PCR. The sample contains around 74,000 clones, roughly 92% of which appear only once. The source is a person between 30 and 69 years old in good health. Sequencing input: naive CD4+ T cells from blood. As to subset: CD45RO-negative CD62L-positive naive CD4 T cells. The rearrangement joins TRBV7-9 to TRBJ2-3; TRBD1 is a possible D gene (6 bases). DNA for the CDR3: TGTGCCAGCAGCGCAGGGGTCGGGACCACAGACTATACGCAGTATTTT. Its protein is CASSAGVGTTDYTQYF. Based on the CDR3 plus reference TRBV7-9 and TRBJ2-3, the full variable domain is DTGVSQNPRHKITKRGQNVTFRCDPISEHNRLYWYRQTLGQGPEFLTYFQNEAQLEKSRLLSDRFSAERPKGSFSTLEIQRTEQGDSAMYLCASSAGVGTTDYTQYFGPGTRLTVL.